This T cell receptor beta chain was obtained from a study of blood T cell repertoires in COVID-19. Study-wide context: T cells, B-cell-depleted T cells, or PBMCs provided the cDNA or gDNA that served as material.

The CDR3 consists of 15 residues. Germline V gene data show CDR1 as KGHSH and CDR2 as LQKENI. V lost 4 bases and J 5 bases, leaving 15 bases between the germline ends. Using immunoSEQ multiplex PCR, the repertoire was profiled, and TCRdb retains in-frame clones only, with some absent. This sample has roughly 50,000 clones, with about 91% found just once. Specimen: peripheral blood. This TCR was recovered from a man over 45 with active COVID-19. The V call is TRBV18, the J call TRBJ2-1; the D gene is possibly TRBD2 (5 bases). CDR3 residues: CASSRIGGQNNEQFF. CDR3 bases: TGTGCCAGCTCACGAATAGGAGGTCAAAACAATGAGCAGTTCTTC.